This T cell receptor beta chain came from a study of OX40 agonist ivuxolimab in advanced cancers. Study-wide context: The dose-escalation group included hepatocellular carcinoma, melanoma, renal cell carcinoma and head and neck cancer. The mean age was approximately 60 years, ranging from 23 to 79, with roughly four fifths of participants male.

To note about this clone: What it binds is not known.

Germline lookup yields CDR1 SGHKS and CDR2 YYEKEE (reference sequence). The CDR3 sequence is 14 residues long. V lost 8 bases and J lost 5, with 19 bases in between. A history of autoimmune disease or systemic immunosuppression excluded patients. Sequencing used immunoSEQ multiplex PCR; TCRdb keeps in-frame clones, though not all of them. The data contain roughly 62,000 clones, 65% to 85% of them singletons. The study, taken as a whole, reports: The investigators did not determine what antigen specificity the expanded peripheral T cells had.

This chain links TRBV5-5 with TRBJ2-5, with D possibly called TRBD1 or TRBD2 (7 bases each). The TCR originated in an adult with an advanced solid tumor such as melanoma, head and neck, liver or kidney cancer. Sequences were derived from CD4+ or CD8+ T cells sorted from blood, sampled in a trial of the OX40 agonist ivuxolimab. The CDR3 nucleotides read TGTGCCAGTGACAGGGAGGGGGCTCGTGAGACCCAGTACTTC. It encodes CASDREGARETQYF.